Detailed here is one T cell receptor beta chain. Its antigen is currently unknown. Other nucleotide sequences in the sample specify the same CDR3. The genomic DNA of each subset was split evenly across several immunoSEQ plates. Every unsorted PBMC PCR replicate was loaded with 300 to 350 ng DNA, approximately 30,000 T cell genomes. Method: immunoSEQ multiplex PCR; TCRdb's copy keeps in-frame clones and lacks some. The profile shows about 490,000 clones, 76% of them singletons. The V gene lost 3 bases and the J gene lost 4 bases, with 7 bases spanning the gap. Per germline, CDR1 MDHEN and CDR2 SYDVKM. This CDR3 contains 12 residues. These data come from a study of shared clonotypes between healthy human individuals. Study results and limitations: Tissue TCR repertoires likely differ from these blood-only repertoires. The diversity represented, both genetic and in exposure history, was limited by few donors.

This receptor was identified in a woman between 35 and 50 years old in good health. Some clones in this sample may be carry-over from other donors' samples. Sequencing input: PBMCs. The genes are TRBV28 and TRBJ2-7; D not certain. CDR3 sequence: CASSLSGYEQYF. The CDR3 region has the DNA TGTGCCAGCAGTTTGTCTGGGTACGAGCAGTACTTC.